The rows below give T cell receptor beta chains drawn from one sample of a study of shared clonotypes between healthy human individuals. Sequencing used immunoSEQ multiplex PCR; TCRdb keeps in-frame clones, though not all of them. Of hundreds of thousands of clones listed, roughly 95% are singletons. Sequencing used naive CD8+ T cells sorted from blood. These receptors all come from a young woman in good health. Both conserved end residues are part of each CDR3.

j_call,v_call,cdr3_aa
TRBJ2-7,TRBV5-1,CASSWDRGSAYEQYF
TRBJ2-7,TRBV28,CASSFGTGSYEQYF
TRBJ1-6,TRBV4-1,CASSQDSATGNSPLHF
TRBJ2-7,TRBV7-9,CASSGQDEWWEQYF
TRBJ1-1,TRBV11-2,CASSPITNTEAFF
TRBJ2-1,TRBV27,CASSWTSGRANEQFF
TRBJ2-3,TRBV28,CASTPFRVNTDTQYF
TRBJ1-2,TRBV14,CASSQAGGDGYTF
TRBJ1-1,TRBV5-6,CASSLGRHTEAFF
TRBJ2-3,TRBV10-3,CAISELFGQGATDTQYF
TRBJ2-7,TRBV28,CASTPRGGLAYEQYF
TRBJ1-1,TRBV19,CASSTRGGRTEAFF
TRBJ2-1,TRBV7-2,CASSQRQGGEQFF
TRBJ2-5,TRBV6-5,CASSYGQLETQYF
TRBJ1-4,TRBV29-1,CSVAGDPGVTINEKLFF
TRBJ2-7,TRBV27,CASSLSTGSYEQYF
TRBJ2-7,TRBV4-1,CASSQDRREAHYEQYF
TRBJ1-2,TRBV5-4,CASSLPGQGSIAYGYTF
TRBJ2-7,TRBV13,CASSLLASGRTESSEQYF
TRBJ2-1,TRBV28,CASSLTGAGNEQFF
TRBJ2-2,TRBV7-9,CAGSRDPGELFF
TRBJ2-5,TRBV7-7,CASSPTGGPQETQYF
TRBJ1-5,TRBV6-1,CASSRRQGGMQPQHF
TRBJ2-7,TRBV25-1,CASRSGQGKHEQYF
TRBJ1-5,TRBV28,CASSLMGGQPQHF
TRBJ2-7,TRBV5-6,CASSLFEVQGVYYEQYF
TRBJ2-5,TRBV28,CASSPKGAGEETQYF
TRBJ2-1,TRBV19,CASSISSGYNEQFF
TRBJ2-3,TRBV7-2,CASSLVASSFTDTQYF
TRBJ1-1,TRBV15,CATSYQRREVDTEAFF
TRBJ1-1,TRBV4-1,CASSQGVGQDTEAFF
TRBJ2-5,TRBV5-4,CASSLVASAQETQYF
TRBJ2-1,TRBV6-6,CASSSLTHSYNEQFF
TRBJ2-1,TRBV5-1,CASSWEGPNEQFF
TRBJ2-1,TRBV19,CASSPAVSGYEQFF
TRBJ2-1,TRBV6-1,CASSELAGGAYNEQFF
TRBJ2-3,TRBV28,CASSLLQGETDTQYF
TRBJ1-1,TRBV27,CASMRPGDRGRTEAFF
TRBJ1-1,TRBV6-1,CASRPGTGSYTEAFF
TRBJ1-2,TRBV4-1,CASSQDPGAIWGYTF
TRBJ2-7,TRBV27,CASSYAGTSGGISYEQYF
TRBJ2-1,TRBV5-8,CASSFRQGYNEQFF
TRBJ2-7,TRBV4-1,CASSQGMGYEQYF
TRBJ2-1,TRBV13,CASSLYWTDSSYNEQFF
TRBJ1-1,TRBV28,CASTRGQMNTEAFF
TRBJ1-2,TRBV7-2,CASSLDGDYGYTF
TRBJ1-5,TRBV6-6,CASSLGAQQPQHF
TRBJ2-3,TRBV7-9,CASSSLAGANADTQYF
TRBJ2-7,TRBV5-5,CASSLSGAHEQYF
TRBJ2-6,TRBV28,CASRATGGGANVLTF
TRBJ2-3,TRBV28,CASSLLVPSGRLSAQYF
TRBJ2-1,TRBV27,CASSLLTGQRVSYNEQFF
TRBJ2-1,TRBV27,CASSLPPSSGEYNEQFF
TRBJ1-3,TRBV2,CASSEGRGGGGNTIYF